What follows are 31 T cell receptor beta chains derived from one specimen sequenced in a study of regulatory dendritic cells for organ transplantation. Sorted T cells were CFSE-labeled and cultured five to six days with allogeneic regulatory or mature dendritic cells at 1:10. Their cognate antigens are unknown. Generated by immunoSEQ multiplex PCR, the TCRdb table keeps only in-frame clones and is missing some. The table has approximately 12,000 clones, roughly 86% seen once. Input material: naive CD8+ T cells from blood cultured with regulatory dendritic cells. Indicated subset: CD45RA+ naive T cells. Every receptor here comes from a human donor in good health.

The V and J genes are TRBV10-2 and TRBJ2-2; 12 positions match TRBD2. The CDR3 covers 16 residues. From germline, CDR1 is WSHSY and CDR2 SAAADI. Trimming at V came to 9 bases and at J to 5 bases, leaving 10 bases not matched to a gene. The CDR3 DNA follows: TGCGCCAGTTCCGGGACTAGCGGGTTCACGACCGGGGAGCTGTTTTTT. Translating gives CASSGTSGFTTGELFF.

V gene TRBV5-6 combines with J gene TRBJ1-5; a weak D match, TRBD1 (5 bases). CDR3 length: 18 amino acids. From germline, CDR1 is SGHDT and CDR2 YYEEEE. The ends were cut back, 1 base at V and 2 bases at J, with 19 bases in the middle. CDR3 in amino acids: CASSLWPRGPEGNQPQHF. CDR3 nucleotides: TGTGCCAGCAGCTTGTGGCCCCGGGGACCCGAGGGCAATCAGCCCCAGCATTTT.

The chain couples TRBV9 to TRBJ2-7, with TRBD2 matching over 7 bases. Germline trimming cut 3 bases from V and 0 bases from J; bases unmatched to any gene: 3. There are 14 residues in the CDR3. In germline, CDR1 is SGDLS, CDR2 YYNGEE. The CDR3 sequence: CASSDGGSSYEQYF. In nucleotides, the CDR3 is TGTGCCAGCAGCGACGGCGGGAGCTCCTACGAGCAGTACTTC.

V usage is TRBV2 and J usage is TRBJ2-3; D is undetermined. V lost 8 bases and J lost 6, with 6 bases in between. Looked up from germline, CDR1 is SNHLY and CDR2 is FYNNEI. CDR3 length: 10 residues. CDR3 in amino acids: CASVQDTQYF. CDR3 DNA sequence: TGTGCCAGCGTACAGGATACGCAGTATTTT. Supplemented by reference TRBV2 and TRBJ2-3, the full variable domain reads EPEVTQTPSHQVTQMGQEVILRCVPISNHLYFYWYRQILGQKVEFLVSFYNNEISEKSEIFDDQFSVERPDGSNFTLKIRSTKLEDSAMYFCASVQDTQYFGPGTRLTVL.

The V call is TRBV19, the J call TRBJ1-2; no clear D. The V end was cut by 6 bases, the J end by 5 bases, with 4 bases between. This CDR3 region has 10 residues. In germline, CDR1 is LNHDA, CDR2 SQIVND (reference sequence). CDR3: CASSGYGYTF. The CDR3 bases are TGTGCCAGTAGCGGGTATGGCTACACCTTC.

Concerning this clone: At one boundary the junction diverges from the germline segment, which might be a read error. This chain connects TRBV28 to TRBJ1-1; possible D gene TRBD1, 5 bases. Germline values: CDR1 MDHEN, CDR2 SYDVKM. The CDR3 runs to 11 residues. CDR3 amino acids: CAGRLRGEAFF. The DNA for the CDR3 is TGTGCCGGCAGATTGAGGGGTGAAGCTTTCTTT.

The J gene is TRBJ1-1, the V gene TRBV12-5; D gene unclear. The germline gives CDR1 LGHNT, CDR2 FRNRAP. The CDR3 runs to 12 residues. The V and J ends lost 0 bases and 8 bases respectively, with 7 bases between them. CDR3 nucleotide sequence: TGTGCTAGTGGTTTGGTAGAATCCGAAGCTTTCTTT. Translating gives CASGLVESEAFF.

This sequence joins TRBV28 and TRBJ2-1, with TRBD2 matching 10 bases. The V gene end was trimmed by 6 bases and the J gene end by 5 bases; junction bases not matched to a gene: 1. This CDR3 spans 13 amino acids. The germline V gene encodes CDR1 MDHEN and CDR2 SYDVKM. CDR3 sequence (DNA): TGTGCCAGCAGCCTAGCGGGGGACAATGAGCAGTTCTTC. It yields the protein CASSLAGDNEQFF.

The chain is built from TRBV30 and TRBJ2-3; tentatively, D is TRBD1 or TRBD2 (5 bases each). This CDR3 has 15 residues. Germline V gene lookup returns CDR1 GTSNPN and CDR2 SVGIG (reference sequence). V was clipped by 2 bases and J by 2 bases, with 14 bases between them. This CDR3 reads CAWSWDHGYTDTQYF. DNA of the CDR3: TGTGCCTGGAGTTGGGACCACGGATACACAGATACGCAGTATTTT.

The chain links TRBV19 to TRBJ1-5; D is ambiguous. This CDR3 spans 14 amino acids. From germline, CDR1 is LNHDA and CDR2 SQIVND (reference sequence). V lost 7 bases and J 0 bases, leaving 10 bases between the germline ends. CDR3 coding DNA: TGTGCCAGTACCTGGGATTATAGCAATCAGCCCCAGCATTTT. It yields the protein CASTWDYSNQPQHF.

The chain carries TRBV7-9 and TRBJ1-1; no clear D gene. This CDR3 spans 16 amino acids. The germline gives CDR1 SEHNR, CDR2 FQNEAQ (reference sequence). The V end lost 6 bases, the J end lost 4 bases, and 21 bases lay between the germline ends. The CDR3: CASRVRGEGSATEAFF. CDR3 DNA: TGTGCCAGCAGGGTCCGGGGAGAGGGATCTGCCACTGAAGCTTTCTTT.

The J gene is TRBJ1-5, the V gene TRBV6-1; no clear D. V shed 3 bases and J shed 0 bases, with 9 bases lying between them. Germline V CDR1 and CDR2: MNHNS, SASEGT. The CDR3 covers 15 residues. The CDR3, as DNA: TGTGCCAGCAGTGACAGGCACATTAGCAATCAGCCCCAGCATTTT. Its translation is CASSDRHISNQPQHF.

The chain couples TRBV29-1 to TRBJ2-7; 9 bases map to TRBD2. CDR3 length equals 14 residues. Germline V lookup: CDR1 SQVTM, CDR2 ANQGSEA. The ends lost 4 bases at V and 2 bases at J; junction bases unmatched: 6. CDR3 bases: TGCAGCGTTGCTAGCGGCGGGGGGGCCTACGAGCAGTACTTC. This encodes CSVASGGGAYEQYF.

The chain couples TRBV5-6 to TRBJ1-2; a weak D match, TRBD1 (5 bases). Germline lookup yields CDR1 SGHDT and CDR2 YYEEEE. The CDR3 is 14 amino acids. V was cut by 4 bases and J by 4 bases, with 14 bases left in between. The CDR3 region is CASSLGPPSYGYTF. CDR3 in DNA: TGTGCCAGCAGCCTGGGACCGCCCTCCTATGGCTACACCTTC.

This clone was counted once. The V gene is TRBV30, the J gene TRBJ2-1; D gene uncertain. The germline gives CDR1 GTSNPN, CDR2 SVGIG (reference sequence). Trimming stripped 0 bases from V and 6 bases from J, with 3 bases between. This CDR3 spans 11 amino acids. The CDR3 DNA follows: TGTGCCTGGAGTGTGGTCAATGAGCAGTTCTTC. The encoded protein is CAWSVVNEQFF.

The chain employs TRBV7-9 and TRBJ2-7; 12 nucleotides match TRBD2. Germline CDR1 reads SEHNR; CDR2 reads FQNEAQ (reference sequence). The ends lost 2 bases at V and 5 bases at J; junction bases unmatched: 4. The CDR3 length is 15 residues. The CDR3: CASSLRTSGKNEQYF. In nucleotides, the CDR3 is TGTGCCAGCAGCTTAAGGACTAGCGGGAAGAACGAGCAGTACTTC. The whole variable domain, filled in from reference TRBV7-9 and TRBJ2-7, reads DTGVSQNPRHKITKRGQNVTFRCDPISEHNRLYWYRQTLGQGPEFLTYFQNEAQLEKSRLLSDRFSAERPKGSFSTLEIQRTEQGDSAMYLCASSLRTSGKNEQYFGPGTRLTVT.

The rearrangement uses TRBV7-2 and TRBJ2-3, with 11 bases lining up with TRBD1. The CDR3 loop spans 19 amino acids. Germline V gene sequence: CDR1 SGHTA, CDR2 FQGNSA. Trimming took 4 bases from V and 0 from J; bases not matched to a gene: 12. The CDR3 protein is CASSSTPGQGGDSTDTQYF. In nucleotides, the CDR3 is TGTGCCAGCAGCTCCACCCCGGGACAGGGGGGGGATAGCACAGATACGCAGTATTTT. The full variable domain, its missing parts supplied by reference TRBV7-2 and TRBJ2-3, is GAGVSQSPSNKVTEKGKDVELRCDPISGHTALYWYRQSLGQGLEFLIYFQGNSAPDKSGLPSDRFSAERTGGSVSTLTIQRTQQEDSAVYLCASSSTPGQGGDSTDTQYFGPGTRLTVL.

The chain links TRBV4-1 to TRBJ1-5; D gene unclear. Deletions cut 5 bases from V and 4 bases from J, with 12 bases between. This CDR3 has 14 residues. Germline V gives CDR1 MGHRA, CDR2 YSYEKL. The CDR3 sequence is CASSSGRKNQPQHF. In DNA, the CDR3 is TGCGCCAGCAGCTCGGGAAGAAAAAATCAGCCCCAGCATTTT.

This clone has just a few counts. The chain joins TRBV5-5 to TRBJ1-6; D is uncertain. The V end lost 2 bases, the J end lost 9 bases, and 18 bases lay between the germline ends. Looked up from germline, CDR1 is SGHKS and CDR2 is YYEKEE (reference sequence). This CDR3 spans 16 amino acids. The CDR3 is CASSLGDGILTSPLHF. CDR3 bases: TGTGCCAGCAGCTTAGGTGACGGGATCCTGACTTCACCCCTCCACTTT.

The chain recombines TRBV19 with TRBJ1-2, with TRBD1 as a possible D gene (6 bases). There are 14 residues in the CDR3. CDR1 is LNHDA and CDR2 is SQIVND in the germline V gene (reference sequence). The ends were cut back, 5 bases at V and 1 base at J, with 11 bases in the middle. The CDR3 region has the DNA TGTGCCAGTAGTGCCCAGGACAGTAACTATGGCTACACCTTC. Translating it yields CASSAQDSNYGYTF. The full variable domain, in which reference TRBV19 and TRBJ1-2 provide the parts outside the CDR3, is DGGITQSPKYLFRKEGQNVTLSCEQNLNHDAMYWYRQDPGQGLRLIYYSQIVNDFQKGDIAEGYSVSREKKESFPLTVTSAQKNPTAFYLCASSAQDSNYGYTFGSGTRLTVV.

The rearrangement links TRBV4-1 to TRBJ1-5, with 9 bases fitting TRBD1. The CDR3 spans 16 residues. Per the germline V gene, CDR1 is MGHRA and CDR2 is YSYEKL. V lost 1 base and J lost 6; bases outside the gene matches: 7. As DNA, the CDR3 is TGCGCCAGCAGCCAAGGGAGGGGACAGGGTGTTCAGCCCCAGCATTTT. Translated: CASSQGRGQGVQPQHF.

The chain joins TRBV15 to TRBJ1-3; 7 bases line up with TRBD1. V lost 8 bases and J lost 0; bases outside the gene matches: 4. The CDR3 length is 14 residues. From germline, CDR1 is LNHNV and CDR2 YYDKDF (reference sequence). The CDR3 DNA reads as TGTGCCACCCGGGGACAGAACTCTGGAAACACCATATATTTT. Translating gives CATRGQNSGNTIYF.

This chain links TRBV7-9 with TRBJ1-1, with D hard to call. Germline V gene sequence: CDR1 SEHNR, CDR2 FQNEAQ (reference sequence). Trimming took 5 bases from V and 4 from J, leaving 11 bases between them. This CDR3 region has 13 residues. The CDR3 protein is CASSTAGRTEAFF. The CDR3 DNA follows: TGTGCCAGCAGCACCGCGGGTCGCACTGAAGCTTTCTTT.

J is TRBJ2-2 and V is TRBV15, with 7 bases lining up with TRBD2. The germline V gene encodes CDR1 LNHNV and CDR2 YYDKDF (reference sequence). Trimming cost V 1 base and J 15 bases; bases outside gene matches: 14. The length of the CDR3 is 15 residues. CDR3 sequence: CATSRVLSAGSGLFF. CDR3 in DNA: TGTGCCACCAGCAGAGTTTTGTCAGCGGGGTCAGGCTTGTTTTTT. The complete variable domain, with remaining parts taken from reference TRBV15 and TRBJ2-2, reads DAMVIQNPRYQVTQFGKPVTLSCSQTLNHNVMYWYQQKSSQAPKLLFHYYDKDFNNEADTPDNFQSRRPNTSFCFLDIRSPGLGDTAMYLCATSRVLSAGSGLFFGEGSRLTVL.

This clone was seen a handful of times. CDR3 nucleotide sequence: TGTGCCATCGCCGTGGATTTTCCCTACGAGCAGTACTTC. This codes for CAIAVDFPYEQYF. The genes are TRBV7-9 and TRBJ2-7, with no clear D. The CDR3 covers 13 residues. Germline V gene lookup returns CDR1 SEHNR and CDR2 FQNEAQ (reference sequence). V gave up 10 bases and J gave up 2 bases, with 15 bases separating them.

This clone is a singleton in its sample. The chain joins TRBV27 to TRBJ2-3; D may match TRBD1 or TRBD2 (5 bases each). Trimming cost V 2 bases and J 5 bases, with 14 bases left between them. The CDR3 has 15 residues. Per the germline V gene, CDR1 is MNHEY and CDR2 is SMNVEV (reference sequence). The CDR3 DNA reads TGTGCCAGCAGTTTAGTTGGGGGTAGGGGAGATACGCAGTATTTT. It yields the protein CASSLVGGRGDTQYF.

V gene TRBV4-3 combines with J gene TRBJ1-5; D call uncertain. This CDR3 region has 14 residues. V lost 3 bases and J 5 bases, leaving 11 bases between the germline ends. The germline gives CDR1 LGHNA, CDR2 YSLEER. In DNA form, the CDR3 reads TGCGCCAGCAGCCACGTCTTGGGCTATCAGCCCCAGCATTTT. This codes for CASSHVLGYQPQHF.

This chain links TRBV5-1 with TRBJ1-1; D is possibly TRBD1 (6 bases). Germline lookup yields CDR1 SGHRS and CDR2 YFSETQ. The CDR3 length is 15 residues. V gave up 0 bases and J gave up 0 bases, with 9 bases separating them. CDR3 bases: TGCGCCAGCAGCTTGGCAGGACAGATGAACACTGAAGCTTTCTTT. Its translation: CASSLAGQMNTEAFF.

The V gene is TRBV27, the J gene TRBJ2-7; 9 bases match TRBD1. The ends lost 3 bases at V and 2 bases at J; junction bases unmatched: 2. Germline lookup yields CDR1 MNHEY and CDR2 SMNVEV (reference sequence). The CDR3 loop spans 14 amino acids. This chain's CDR3 is CASSFGTGTYEQYF. The CDR3, as DNA: TGTGCCAGCAGTTTTGGGACAGGGACCTACGAGCAGTACTTC.

The genes are TRBV5-8 and TRBJ2-5; a weak D match, TRBD1 (6 bases). The CDR3 runs to 14 residues. The germline V gene has CDR1 SGHTS and CDR2 YDEGEE. V shed 4 bases and J shed 5 bases, with 15 bases lying between them. The CDR3 region has the DNA TGTGCCAGCAGCGCGACAGGCCCCCGGGAGACCCAGTACTTC. Its translation is CASSATGPRETQYF.

This clone was counted once. The V gene is TRBV6-5, the J gene TRBJ1-1; the D gene is possibly TRBD1 (6 bases). The CDR3 is 15 residues long. Germline CDR1 MNHEY, CDR2 SVGAGI. Trimming removed 0 bases from V and 0 bases from J, with 8 bases in between. The CDR3 protein is CASSYSRGLNTEAFF. CDR3 DNA sequence: TGTGCCAGCAGTTACTCGCGGGGGCTGAACACTGAAGCTTTCTTT.